This T cell receptor (beta chain) was recorded in a study of cytomegalovirus exposure and HLA in healthy donors. Overall study results and limits: First-cohort TCR clusters tended to co-occur in the roughly 120 validation repertoires, a later analysis found.

To note about this clone: Its antigen is not identified.

The data were produced by immunoSEQ multiplex PCR, yet TCRdb's version contains in-frame clones alone and is incomplete. The repertoire has under 400,000 clones, roughly 90% of them found once; the top ten carry roughly 0.8%. The V segment lost 2 bases and the J segment 7 bases; nucleotides outside the gene matches: 15. Germline CDR1 and CDR2: MGHRA and YSYEKL. The CDR3 runs 17 residues. The genes are TRBV4-1 and TRBJ1-2; 8 bases fit TRBD1. The sequence was obtained from a woman aged 18-35 years in good health and CMV-seronegative. The specimen was PBMCs. CDR3 protein: CASSQPDRGPLTFGYTF. For the CDR3, the DNA is TGCGCCAGCAGCCAACCTGACAGGGGACCTCTTACTTTTGGCTACACCTTC.